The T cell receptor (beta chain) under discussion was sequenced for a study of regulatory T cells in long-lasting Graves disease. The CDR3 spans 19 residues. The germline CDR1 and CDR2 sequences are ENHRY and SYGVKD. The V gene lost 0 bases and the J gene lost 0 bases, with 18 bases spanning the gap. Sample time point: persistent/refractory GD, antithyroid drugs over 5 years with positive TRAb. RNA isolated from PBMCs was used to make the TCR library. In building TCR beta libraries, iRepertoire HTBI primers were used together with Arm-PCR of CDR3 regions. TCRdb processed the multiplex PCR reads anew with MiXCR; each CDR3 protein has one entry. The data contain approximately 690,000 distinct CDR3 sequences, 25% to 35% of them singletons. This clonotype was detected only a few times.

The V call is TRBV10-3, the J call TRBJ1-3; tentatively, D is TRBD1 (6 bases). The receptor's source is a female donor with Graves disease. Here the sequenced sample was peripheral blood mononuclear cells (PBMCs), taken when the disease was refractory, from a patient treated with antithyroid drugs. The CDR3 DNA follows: TGTGCCATCAGTGAGTCTCAACAGGGCCTATACCCCTCTGGAAACACCATATATTTT. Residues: CAISESQQGLYPSGNTIYF.